A selection of T cell receptor beta chains follows, all from one sample in a study of blood T cell repertoires in COVID-19. Using immunoSEQ multiplex PCR, the repertoire was profiled, and TCRdb retains in-frame clones only, with some absent. The sample records under 120,000 clones, 85% to 90% being singletons. The sample was peripheral blood. Receptors were obtained from a woman of 80 years or more with acute or convalescent COVID-19. CDR3s include the opening cysteine and the closing phenylalanine or tryptophan. D genes are given only for firm matches.

v_call	d_call	j_call	cdr3_aa	cdr3_nt
TRBV3-1/TRBV3-2	.	TRBJ1-2	CASSQNPRSGSHYGYTF	TGTGCCAGCAGCCAAAACCCTCGCTCGGGAAGCCACTATGGCTACACCTTC
TRBV5-1	TRBD2	TRBJ2-3	CASSLFFAGGRGDTQYF	TGCGCCAGCAGCTTGTTTTTTGCGGGGGGTCGTGGAGATACGCAGTATTTT
TRBV6-5	.	TRBJ1-6	CASSYSGPSPLHF	TGTGCCAGCAGTTACTCTGGCCCTTCACCCCTCCACTTT
TRBV10-3	TRBD1	TRBJ2-1	CAIRAGTGSNEQFF	TGTGCCATCCGTGCCGGGACAGGTTCCAATGAGCAGTTCTTC
TRBV10-1	.	TRBJ2-7	CASSDPNLPDEQYF	TGCGCCAGCAGTGACCCCAATCTGCCGGACGAGCAGTACTTC
TRBV18	TRBD1	TRBJ1-5	CASSRDRAYSNQPQHF	TGTGCCAGCTCTCGGGACAGGGCATATAGCAATCAGCCCCAGCATTTT
TRBV5-1	.	TRBJ1-2	CASSLALQGYGYTF	TGCGCCAGCAGCTTGGCATTACAGGGTTATGGCTACACCTTC
TRBV28	TRBD1	TRBJ1-5	CASSFPPGQDQPQHF	TGTGCCAGCAGTTTCCCCCCGGGACAGGATCAGCCCCAGCATTTT
TRBV6-5	TRBD1	TRBJ1-1	CASSLQGANTEAFF	TGTGCCAGCAGTTTACAGGGGGCGAACACTGAAGCTTTCTTT
TRBV2	TRBD1	TRBJ1-1	CASSYRDRATEAFF	TGTGCCAGCAGTTACCGGGACAGGGCCACTGAAGCTTTCTTT
TRBV28	.	TRBJ1-2	CASSSGGPANYGYTF	TGTGCCAGCAGTTCGGGGGGCCCAGCTAACTATGGCTACACCTTC
TRBV6-2/TRBV6-3	.	TRBJ2-2	CASSGSTNTGELFF	TGTGCCAGCAGTGGCTCGACGAACACCGGGGAGCTGTTTTTT
TRBV7-9	.	TRBJ2-7	CASSLAQGGSGSSEQYF	TGTGCCAGCAGCTTAGCGCAAGGGGGATCGGGAAGTAGCGAGCAGTACTTC
TRBV6-1	.	TRBJ1-5	CASSEGQLSNQPQHF	TGTGCCAGCAGTGAAGGACAGCTAAGCAATCAGCCCCAGCATTTT
TRBV28	TRBD1	TRBJ2-1	CASSPLTLRTGGLNNEQFF	TGTGCCAGCAGTCCCCTTACCCTCCGGACAGGGGGCCTCAACAATGAGCAGTTCTTC
TRBV24-1	TRBD1	TRBJ1-4	CATSDHRQGGEKLFF	TGTGCCACCAGTGATCATAGACAGGGAGGCGAAAAACTGTTTTTT
TRBV5-1	.	TRBJ2-5	CASSLAGFETQYF	TGCGCCAGCAGCTTGGCCGGGTTCGAGACCCAGTACTTC
TRBV30	TRBD1	TRBJ1-1	CAWSKLGQGAFF	TGTGCCTGGAGTAAGCTGGGACAGGGAGCTTTCTTT
TRBV12-5	.	TRBJ1-1	CASGTGRNTEAFF	TGTGCTAGTGGAACAGGGAGGAACACTGAAGCTTTCTTT
TRBV7-2	TRBD1	TRBJ1-1	CASRQQGTTEAFF	TGTGCCAGCAGACAACAGGGGACCACTGAAGCTTTCTTT
TRBV5-4	TRBD1	TRBJ2-1	CASSTTGDNEQFF	TGTGCCAGCAGCACGACAGGGGACAATGAGCAGTTCTTC
TRBV30	TRBD2	TRBJ2-2	CAWTTRWGGDTGELFF	TGTGCCTGGACCACAAGGTGGGGGGGGGACACCGGGGAGCTGTTTTTT
TRBV19	.	TRBJ1-5	CASSLRNSENQPQHF	TGTGCCAGTAGTTTAAGAAACAGTGAGAATCAGCCCCAGCATTTT
TRBV19	TRBD2	TRBJ2-7	CASSRGLAGGLNSYEQYF	TGTGCCAGTAGTAGAGGACTAGCGGGGGGCCTGAACTCCTACGAGCAGTACTTC
TRBV14	TRBD1	TRBJ1-1	CASSRERQGGLAEAFF	TGTGCCAGCAGCCGCGAAAGACAGGGCGGATTGGCTGAAGCTTTCTTT
TRBV7-2	.	TRBJ1-6	CASSFTANNSPLHF	TGTGCCAGCAGCTTTACAGCAAATAATTCACCCCTCCACTTT
TRBV10-2	.	TRBJ2-7	CASSEGDYEQYF	TGCGCCAGCAGTGAAGGGGACTACGAGCAGTACTTC
TRBV15	.	TRBJ1-3	CATSRVGGSGNTIYF	TGTGCCACCAGCAGAGTTGGGGGGTCTGGAAACACCATATATTTT
TRBV24-1	TRBD1	TRBJ2-5	CATNYRGQETQYF	TGTGCCACCAACTACAGGGGGCAAGAGACCCAGTACTTC
TRBV2	TRBD2	TRBJ2-1	CASATSGVHNEQFF	TGTGCCAGCGCGACTAGCGGGGTTCACAATGAGCAGTTCTTC